The following is a T cell receptor beta chain sequence with its context. Semi-nested PCR with Nested Universal Primer A followed constant-region reverse priming of full-length variable regions. TCRdb analysed the 5' RACE reads with MiXCR anew, one entry per CDR3 protein. The sample records roughly 5,300 distinct CDR3 sequences, 45% to 60% being singletons. The junction had 3 bases not matched to a gene; V was cut back by 0 bases and J by 4 bases. Per the germline V gene, CDR1 is MGHRA and CDR2 is YSYEKL. The length of the CDR3 is 15 residues. The gene calls are TRBV4-1 and TRBJ1-2; 9 bases agree with TRBD1. Sequences were obtained from memory CD4+ T cells sorted from blood. Subset specified: memory CD4+ T cells, CD4+CD45RO+CD25-. This TCR was sampled from a female donor with breast cancer. CDR3 bases: TGCGCCAGCAGCCAAGATGTGGGACAGGGCTATGGCTACACCTTC. Protein product: CASSQDVGQGYGYTF.